This T cell receptor beta chain was obtained from a study of CD8 T cells in ankylosing spondylitis. Trimming shortened V by 6 bases and J by 4 bases, and 9 bases separated the two germline ends. CDR3 length equals 12 residues. Quantitative 5'-RACE with molecular barcodes was used to make the TCR beta libraries. Each CDR3 protein is one row after TCRdb ran MiXCR on the 5' RACE reads. The sample lists a few hundred thousand distinct CDR3 sequences; around 20% were seen once. This clonotype was observed many times. Its antigen is currently unknown. Whole-study findings and limits: Blood of patients with ankylosing spondylitis appeared to be characterized by a TCR beta motif of several highly homologous variants.

The sequence derives from a male donor with ankylosing spondylitis or in good health (not recorded which). This chain joins TRBV12-3 or TRBV12-4 and TRBJ1-2; no clear D gene. The specimen sequenced was blood, either unsorted or a sorted T cell fraction (not recorded which). Here the CDR3 DNA reads TGTGCCAGCAGGCCCCGCTCCTATGGCTACACCTTC. This codes for CASRPRSYGYTF.